Each of the 17 T cell receptor beta chains below was sequenced from the same sample in a study of control samples from healthy donors and cancer patients. Profiled with immunoSEQ multiplex PCR; TCRdb holds only in-frame clones, not every one. Of around 110,000 clones listed, about 88% are singletons. Sequencing was performed on blood. Receptors were obtained from a woman in her sixties or seventies in good health.

The rearrangement uses TRBV19 and TRBJ1-5; the D is unclear. Germline values: CDR1 LNHDA, CDR2 SQIVND (reference sequence). This CDR3 is built from 17 residues. V was pared by 2 bases and J by 3 bases, with 17 bases between. The CDR3 nucleotides read TGTGCCAGTAGTATACGTTTCCCGGACGGAAACAATCAGCCCCAGCATTTT. Encoded protein: CASSIRFPDGNNQPQHF.

The chain carries TRBV19 and TRBJ2-5, with no clear D. CDR3 length: 12 amino acids. In germline, CDR1 is LNHDA, CDR2 SQIVND (reference sequence). The V and J ends lost 5 bases and 1 base respectively, with 5 bases between them. CDR3 DNA: TGTGCCAGTAGTGCCGGCCAAGAGACCCAGTACTTC. Its translation is CASSAGQETQYF.

The rearrangement links TRBV7-3 to TRBJ2-1, with D unclear. The CDR3 consists of 13 residues. Trimming cost V 9 bases and J 4 bases, with 13 bases left between them. Germline lookup yields CDR1 SGHTA and CDR2 FQGTGA. The CDR3 DNA is TGTGCCAGTAACCCTTTGGAATACAATGAGCAGTTCTTC. Translation gives CASNPLEYNEQFF.

The chain links TRBV19 to TRBJ2-5, with a tentative D call TRBD1 (6 bases). V lost 7 bases, J lost 8 bases, and 14 bases lay in between. The CDR3 loop spans 12 amino acids. In germline, CDR1 is LNHDA, CDR2 SQIVND (reference sequence). The CDR3 bases are TGTGCCAGTACAAGGGGGTCCGGAACCCAGTACTTC. This gives the protein CASTRGSGTQYF.

V is TRBV6-2 or TRBV6-3 and J is TRBJ2-2; D is uncertain. V lost 5 bases to trimming and J lost 3 bases, with 10 bases between them. The CDR3 has 14 amino acids. Germline V CDR1 and CDR2: MNHEY, SVGEGT. CDR3 in DNA: TGTGCCAGCAGTCCCCTGATCGACACCGGGGAGCTGTTTTTT. Its protein product is CASSPLIDTGELFF.

V is TRBV14 and J is TRBJ2-6; D gene unclear. Germline loops: CDR1 SGHDN, CDR2 FVKESK. The CDR3 runs to 18 residues. Trimming took off 1 base at V and 4 bases at J, with 17 bases between the two ends. As DNA, the CDR3 is TGTGCCAGCAGCCAAGGGTTGATGGGCCCGGCCGGGGCCAACGTCCTGACTTTC. Encoded protein: CASSQGLMGPAGANVLTF. Filled out from reference TRBV14 and TRBJ2-6, the complete variable domain reads EAGVTQFPSHSVIEKGQTVTLRCDPISGHDNLYWYRRVMGKEIKFLLHFVKESKQDESGMPNNRFLAERTGGTYSTLKVQPAELEDSGVYFCASSQGLMGPAGANVLTFGAGSRLTVL.

The chain couples TRBV5-4 to TRBJ2-7, with 8 bases that match TRBD2. Germline V gives CDR1 SGHNT, CDR2 YYREEE (reference sequence). V gave up 0 bases and J gave up 1 base; unmatched junction bases: 6. There are 16 residues in the CDR3. The CDR3 nucleotides read TGTGCCAGCAGCTTGGCCGGGGGGGGGTCTTCCTACGAGCAGTACTTC. Protein sequence: CASSLAGGGSSYEQYF.

The chain uses TRBV4-3 and TRBJ1-6; D ambiguous. The CDR3 runs to 16 residues. Trimming removed 0 bases from V and 10 bases from J, with 16 bases in between. CDR1 LGHNA and CDR2 YSLEER come from the germline V gene. CDR3 coding DNA: TGCGCCAGCAGCCAAGAAGTGAACAGTGTGGAATCACCCCTCCACTTT. This codes for CASSQEVNSVESPLHF.

The chain uses TRBV7-8 and TRBJ2-7, with a weak D call TRBD1 (6 bases). The V gene's germline CDR1 is SGHVS and CDR2 FQNEAQ. Trimming left V 5 bases short and J 2 bases short, with 16 bases between. The CDR3 has 15 residues. CDR3 nucleotide sequence: TGTGCCAGCAGCCAAACCGGACAGACAACCTACGAGCAGTACTTC. It encodes CASSQTGQTTYEQYF.

The chain combines TRBV5-1 with TRBJ2-1; TRBD1 matches at 8 bases. The germline gives CDR1 SGHRS, CDR2 YFSETQ. The V and J ends lost 2 bases and 5 bases, in that order; junction bases with no gene match: 6. This CDR3 region has 15 residues. This chain's CDR3 is CASSLGGTGHNEQFF. CDR3 sequence (DNA): TGCGCCAGCAGCTTAGGGGGGACAGGTCACAATGAGCAGTTCTTC.

This chain links TRBV2 with TRBJ1-1; D unclear. CDR3 length: 13 residues. Germline CDR1 reads SNHLY; CDR2 reads FYNNEI. Trimming removed 8 bases from V and 1 base from J, with 11 bases in between. CDR3 sequence (DNA): TGTGCCAGCCGATGGGCGGAGAACACTGAAGCTTTCTTT. Protein product: CASRWAENTEAFF.

The chain recombines TRBV3-1 (or the pseudogene TRBV3-2) with TRBJ1-1; D gene ambiguous. V gave up 4 bases and J gave up 4 bases, with 10 bases separating them. This CDR3 has 13 amino acids. Germline loops: CDR1 LGHDT, CDR2 YNNKEL (reference sequence). The CDR3, as DNA: TGTGCCAGCAGCCCCGGAGTGAGCACTGAAGCTTTCTTT. Protein product: CASSPGVSTEAFF.

The genes are TRBV7-2 and TRBJ1-3, with 7 bases aligning to TRBD1. Trimming took 5 bases from V and 3 from J; bases not matched to a gene: 7. CDR3 length: 15 amino acids. CDR1 and CDR2 (germline): SGHTA, FQGNSA. CDR3 DNA sequence: TGTGCCAGCAGCCAGTCTACAGGGGTTGGAAACACCATATATTTT. Protein sequence: CASSQSTGVGNTIYF. Filled out from reference TRBV7-2 and TRBJ1-3, the complete variable domain reads GAGVSQSPSNKVTEKGKDVELRCDPISGHTALYWYRQSLGQGLEFLIYFQGNSAPDKSGLPSDRFSAERTGGSVSTLTIQRTQQEDSAVYLCASSQSTGVGNTIYFGEGSWLTVV.

The table lists this clone with a count of one. The J gene is TRBJ2-7, the V gene TRBV7-9, with D unresolved. Germline-derived CDR1 and CDR2 are SEHNR and FQNEAQ (reference sequence). The CDR3 is 16 amino acids. V dropped 4 bases and J dropped 0 bases, with 16 bases sitting between them. The CDR3 sequence: CASSYPPQLSSYEQYF. CDR3 DNA sequence: TGTGCCAGCAGCTACCCTCCACAGTTAAGCTCCTACGAGCAGTACTTC.

V is TRBV27 and J is TRBJ1-2; D unclear. CDR3 length: 12 residues. Germline V gene data show CDR1 as MNHEY and CDR2 as SMNVEV (reference sequence). V was trimmed by 8 bases and J by 4 bases, leaving 11 bases between them. In DNA form, the CDR3 reads TGTGCCAGCCGCCGAGAGGGCTATGGCTACACCTTC. Its protein product is CASRREGYGYTF.

The chain joins TRBV7-8 to TRBJ1-4, with D perhaps TRBD1 (5 bases). The CDR3 loop spans 14 amino acids. The germline V and J ends were trimmed by 1 base and 6 bases, with 9 bases remaining between them. CDR1 is SGHVS and CDR2 is FQNEAQ in the germline V gene. CDR3 sequence: CASSLGLGDEKLFF. CDR3 sequence (DNA): TGTGCCAGCAGCTTAGGCTTGGGGGATGAAAAACTGTTTTTT.

The chain couples TRBV7-9 to TRBJ1-3; 7 bases map to TRBD1. After removal of 5 bases from V and 4 bases from J, the junction contained 20 bases not matched to a gene. The length of the CDR3 is 19 residues. CDR1 and CDR2 from the germline V gene are SEHNR and FQNEAQ (reference sequence). The CDR3 DNA reads TGTGCCAGCAGCCCCCAACGGGGGACAGACTTTCTACGAGGAAACACCATATATTTT. Its protein product is CASSPQRGTDFLRGNTIYF.